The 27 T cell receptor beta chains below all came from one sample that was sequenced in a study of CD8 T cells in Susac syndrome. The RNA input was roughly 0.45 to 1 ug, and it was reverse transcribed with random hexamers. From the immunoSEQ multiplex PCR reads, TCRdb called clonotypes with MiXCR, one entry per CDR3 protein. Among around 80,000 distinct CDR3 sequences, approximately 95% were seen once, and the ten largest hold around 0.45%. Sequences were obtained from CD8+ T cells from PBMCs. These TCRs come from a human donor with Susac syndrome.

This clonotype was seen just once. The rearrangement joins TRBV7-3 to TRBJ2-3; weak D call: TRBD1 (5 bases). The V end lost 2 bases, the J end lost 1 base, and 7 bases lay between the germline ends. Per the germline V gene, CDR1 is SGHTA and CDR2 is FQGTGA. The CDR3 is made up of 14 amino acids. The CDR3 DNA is TGTGCCAGCAGCTTAGGGGCTGGCACAGATACGCAGTATTTT. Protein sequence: CASSLGAGTDTQYF. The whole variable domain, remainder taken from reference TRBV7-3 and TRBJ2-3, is GAGVSQTPSNKVTEKGKYVELRCDPISGHTALYWYRQSLGQGPEFLIYFQGTGAADDSGLPNDRFFAVRPEGSVSTLKIQRTERGDSAVYLCASSLGAGTDTQYFGPGTRLTVL.

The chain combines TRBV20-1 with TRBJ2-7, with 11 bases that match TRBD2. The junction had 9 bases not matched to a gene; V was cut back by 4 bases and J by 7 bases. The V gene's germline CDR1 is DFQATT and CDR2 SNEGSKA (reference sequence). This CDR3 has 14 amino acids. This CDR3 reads CSAIGLASGGEQYF. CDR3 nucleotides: TGCAGTGCTATCGGACTGGCTAGCGGGGGGGAGCAGTACTTC.

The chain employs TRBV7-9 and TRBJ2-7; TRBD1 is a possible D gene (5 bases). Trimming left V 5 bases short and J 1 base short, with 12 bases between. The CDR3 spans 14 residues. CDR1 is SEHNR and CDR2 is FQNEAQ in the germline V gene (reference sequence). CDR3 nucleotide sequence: TGTGCCAGCAGCCCGACAGTAGAATCCTACGAGCAGTACTTC. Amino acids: CASSPTVESYEQYF. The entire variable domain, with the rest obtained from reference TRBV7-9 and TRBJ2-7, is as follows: DTGVSQNPRHKITKRGQNVTFRCDPISEHNRLYWYRQTLGQGPEFLTYFQNEAQLEKSRLLSDRFSAERPKGSFSTLEIQRTEQGDSAMYLCASSPTVESYEQYFGPGTRLTVT.

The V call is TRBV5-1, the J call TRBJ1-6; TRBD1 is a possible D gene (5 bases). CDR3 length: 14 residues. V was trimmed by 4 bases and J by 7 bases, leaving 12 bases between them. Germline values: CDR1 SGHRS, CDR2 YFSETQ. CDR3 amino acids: CASSPSDTNSPLHF. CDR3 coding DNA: TGCGCCAGCAGCCCATCGGACACAAATTCACCCCTCCACTTT.

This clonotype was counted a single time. The CDR3 DNA follows: TGCGCCAGCATCCCGGGACTCCTTAGCTCTGGAAACACCATATATTTT. Protein product: CASIPGLLSSGNTIYF. J is TRBJ1-3 and V is TRBV23-1; tentative D call: TRBD1 (5 bases). TRBV23-1 is recorded as an ORF, its role being uncertain. V shed 7 bases and J shed 0 bases, with 16 bases lying between them. There are 16 residues in the CDR3.

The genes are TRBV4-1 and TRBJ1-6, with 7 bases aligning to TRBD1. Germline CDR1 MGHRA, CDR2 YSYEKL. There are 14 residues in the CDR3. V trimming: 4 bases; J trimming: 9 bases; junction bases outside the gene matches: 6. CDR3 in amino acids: CASSPAAGGSPLHF. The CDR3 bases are TGCGCCAGCAGCCCGGCGGCAGGGGGTTCACCCCTCCACTTT.

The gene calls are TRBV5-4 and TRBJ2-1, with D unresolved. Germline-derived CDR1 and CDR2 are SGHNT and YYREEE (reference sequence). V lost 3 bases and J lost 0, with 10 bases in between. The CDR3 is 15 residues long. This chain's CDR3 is CASSSDGPSYNEQFF. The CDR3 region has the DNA TGTGCCAGCAGCTCGGACGGACCCTCCTACAATGAGCAGTTCTTC.

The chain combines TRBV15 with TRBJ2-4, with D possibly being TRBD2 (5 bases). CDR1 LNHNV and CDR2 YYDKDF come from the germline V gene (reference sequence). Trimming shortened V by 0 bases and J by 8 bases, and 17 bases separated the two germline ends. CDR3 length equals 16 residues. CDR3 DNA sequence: TGTGCCACCAGCAGAGATTTTGCCCTATCCGGGGACATTCAGTACTTC. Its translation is CATSRDFALSGDIQYF. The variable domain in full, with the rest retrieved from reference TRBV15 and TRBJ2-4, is DAMVIQNPRYQVTQFGKPVTLSCSQTLNHNVMYWYQQKSSQAPKLLFHYYDKDFNNEADTPDNFQSRRPNTSFCFLDIRSPGLGDTAMYLCATSRDFALSGDIQYFGAGTRLSVL.

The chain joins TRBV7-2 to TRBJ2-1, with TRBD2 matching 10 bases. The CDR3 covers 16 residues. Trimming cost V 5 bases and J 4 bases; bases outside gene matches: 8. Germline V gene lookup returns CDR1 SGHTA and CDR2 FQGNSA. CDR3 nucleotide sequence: TGTGCCAGCAGCCCGAGCGGGGGGGGACTTTACAATGAGCAGTTCTTC. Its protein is CASSPSGGGLYNEQFF.

The CDR3 spells CASSSGEDAMNTEAFF. In DNA form, the CDR3 reads TGTGCCAGCAGCTCCGGGGAGGATGCCATGAACACTGAAGCTTTCTTT. The rearrangement links TRBV9 to TRBJ1-1; D is uncertain. The CDR3 runs to 16 residues. CDR1 is SGDLS and CDR2 is YYNGEE in the germline V gene. The V end lost 4 bases, the J end lost 0 bases, and 16 bases lay between the germline ends.

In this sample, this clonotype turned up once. The CDR3 reads CASSYLETQYF. DNA of the CDR3: TGTGCCAGCAGTTACTTGGAGACCCAGTACTTC. The rearrangement links TRBV6-5 to TRBJ2-5; D unresolved. V was pared by 1 base and J by 5 bases, with 2 bases between. Germline V gene data show CDR1 as MNHEY and CDR2 as SVGAGI. The CDR3 length is 11 residues.

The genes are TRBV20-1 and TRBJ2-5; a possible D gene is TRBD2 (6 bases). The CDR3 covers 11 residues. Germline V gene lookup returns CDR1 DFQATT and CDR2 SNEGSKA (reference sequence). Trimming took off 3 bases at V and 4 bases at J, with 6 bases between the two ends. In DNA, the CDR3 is TGCAGTGCTAGCGGGAGAGAGACCCAGTACTTC. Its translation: CSASGRETQYF.

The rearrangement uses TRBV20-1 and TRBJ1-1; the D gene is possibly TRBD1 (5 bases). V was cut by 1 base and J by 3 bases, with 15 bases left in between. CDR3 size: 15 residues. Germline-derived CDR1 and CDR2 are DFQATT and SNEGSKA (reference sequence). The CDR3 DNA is TGCAGTGCTAGAGTAGGGATGGGGCGGGACACTGAAGCTTTCTTT. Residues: CSARVGMGRDTEAFF.

In DNA form, the CDR3 reads TGTGCCAGCAGTGAAGCTAGCGGGAGGGGTAACACCGGGGAGCTGTTTTTT. As protein: CASSEASGRGNTGELFF. The chain uses TRBV2 and TRBJ2-2; 11 bases fit TRBD2. Looked up from germline, CDR1 is SNHLY and CDR2 is FYNNEI. Trimming at V came to 0 bases and at J to 2 bases, leaving 2 bases not matched to a gene. The CDR3 consists of 17 residues.

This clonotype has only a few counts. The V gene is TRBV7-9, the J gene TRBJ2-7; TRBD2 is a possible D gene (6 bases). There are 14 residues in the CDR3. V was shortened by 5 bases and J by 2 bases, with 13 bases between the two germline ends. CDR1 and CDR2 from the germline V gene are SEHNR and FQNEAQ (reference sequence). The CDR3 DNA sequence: TGTGCCAGCAGCCCCCGGGACTGGCCCTACGAGCAGTACTTC. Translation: CASSPRDWPYEQYF.

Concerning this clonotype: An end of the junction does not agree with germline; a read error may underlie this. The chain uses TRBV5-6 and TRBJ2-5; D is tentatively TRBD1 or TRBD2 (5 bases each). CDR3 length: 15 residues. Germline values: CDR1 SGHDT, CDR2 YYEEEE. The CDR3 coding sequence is TGTGCCCCCTTTCCGAGGGGCCCTTTTTCGGAGACCCAGCACTTC. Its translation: CAPFPRGPFSETQHF.

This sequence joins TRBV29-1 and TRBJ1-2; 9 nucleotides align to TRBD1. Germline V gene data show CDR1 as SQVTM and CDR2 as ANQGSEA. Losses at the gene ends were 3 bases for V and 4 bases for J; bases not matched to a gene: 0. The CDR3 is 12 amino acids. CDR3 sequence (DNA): TGCAGCGTTGAGGACAGGGGCTATGGCTACACCTTC. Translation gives CSVEDRGYGYTF.

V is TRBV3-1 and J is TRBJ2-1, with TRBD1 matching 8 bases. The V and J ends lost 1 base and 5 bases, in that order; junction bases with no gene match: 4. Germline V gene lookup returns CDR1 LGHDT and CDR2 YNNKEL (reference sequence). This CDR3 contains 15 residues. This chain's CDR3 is CASSQGQGAHNEQFF. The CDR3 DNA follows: TGTGCCAGCAGCCAAGGGCAGGGGGCACACAATGAGCAGTTCTTC.

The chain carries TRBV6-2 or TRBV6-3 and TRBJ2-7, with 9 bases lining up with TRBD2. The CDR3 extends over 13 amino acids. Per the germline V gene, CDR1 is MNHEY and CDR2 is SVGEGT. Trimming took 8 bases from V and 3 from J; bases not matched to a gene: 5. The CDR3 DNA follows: TGTGCCAGCTCTAGCGGGGAAAGCTACGAGCAGTACTTC. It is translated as CASSSGESYEQYF.

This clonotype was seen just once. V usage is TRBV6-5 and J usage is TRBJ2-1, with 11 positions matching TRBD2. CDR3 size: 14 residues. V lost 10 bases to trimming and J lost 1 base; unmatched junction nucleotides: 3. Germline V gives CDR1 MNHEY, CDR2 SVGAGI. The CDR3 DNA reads TGTGCCACCGGACTAGCGGGTTCCTACAATGAGCAGTTCTTC. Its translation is CATGLAGSYNEQFF.

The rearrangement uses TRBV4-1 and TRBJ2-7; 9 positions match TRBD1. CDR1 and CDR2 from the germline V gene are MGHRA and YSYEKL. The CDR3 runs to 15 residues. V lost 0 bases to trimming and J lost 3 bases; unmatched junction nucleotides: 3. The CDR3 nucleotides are TGCGCCAGCAGCCAAGAGGACAGGGGAAACTACGAGCAGTACTTC. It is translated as CASSQEDRGNYEQYF.

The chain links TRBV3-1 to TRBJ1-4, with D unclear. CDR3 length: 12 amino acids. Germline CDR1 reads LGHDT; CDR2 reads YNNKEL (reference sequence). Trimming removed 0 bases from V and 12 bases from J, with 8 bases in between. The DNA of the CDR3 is TGTGCCAGCAGCCAAGAAAGGCAGGAACTGTTTTTT. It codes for CASSQERQELFF. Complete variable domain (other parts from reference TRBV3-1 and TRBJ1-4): DTAVSQTPKYLVTQMGNDKSIKCEQNLGHDTMYWYKQDSKKFLKIMFSYNNKELIINETVPNRFSPKSPDKAHLNLHINSLELGDSAVYFCASSQERQELFFGSGTQLSVL.

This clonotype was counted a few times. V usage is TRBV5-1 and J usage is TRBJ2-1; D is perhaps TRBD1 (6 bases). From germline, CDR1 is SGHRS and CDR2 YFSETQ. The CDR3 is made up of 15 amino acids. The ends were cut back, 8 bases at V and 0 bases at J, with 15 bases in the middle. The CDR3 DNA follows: TGCGCCAGTGAGACAGGCGCACCCTCCTACAATGAGCAGTTCTTC. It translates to CASETGAPSYNEQFF.

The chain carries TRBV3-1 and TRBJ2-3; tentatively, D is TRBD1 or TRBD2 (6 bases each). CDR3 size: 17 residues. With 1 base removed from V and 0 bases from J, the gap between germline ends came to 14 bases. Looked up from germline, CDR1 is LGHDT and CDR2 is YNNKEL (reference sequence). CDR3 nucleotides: TGTGCCAGCAGCCAAGGTTCAGGCGGGACAAGCACAGATACGCAGTATTTT. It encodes CASSQGSGGTSTDTQYF.

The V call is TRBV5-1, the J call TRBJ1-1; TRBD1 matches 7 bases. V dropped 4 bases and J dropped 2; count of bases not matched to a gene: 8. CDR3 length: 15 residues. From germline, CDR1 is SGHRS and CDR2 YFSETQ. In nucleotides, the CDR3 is TGCGCCAGCAGCGCCTTGACAGGGACAAACACTGAAGCTTTCTTT. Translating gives CASSALTGTNTEAFF.

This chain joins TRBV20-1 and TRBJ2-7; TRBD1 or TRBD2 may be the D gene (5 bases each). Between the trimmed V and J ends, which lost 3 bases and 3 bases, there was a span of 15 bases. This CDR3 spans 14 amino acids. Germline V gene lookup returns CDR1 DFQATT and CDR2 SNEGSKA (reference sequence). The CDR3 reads CSASPRRTIYEQYF. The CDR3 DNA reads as TGCAGTGCTAGCCCCCGGAGGACAATCTACGAGCAGTACTTC.

The CDR3 coding sequence is TGCAGCTTCTCCAGGGGGAGTGAGCAGTTCTTC. It is translated as CSFSRGSEQFF. V and J are TRBV29-1 and TRBJ2-1; 7 positions match TRBD1. Germline assignment: CDR1 SQVTM and CDR2 ANQGSEA. The CDR3 runs to 11 residues. After removal of 8 bases from V and 9 bases from J, the junction contained 7 bases not matched to a gene.